Reported below is one T cell receptor beta chain. Ten or more counts support this clone. There is no known antigen for this receptor. The CDR3 is cut off 3 residues early in the read; its end comes from the germline J gene. Reading the germline V gene gives CDR1 SGHAT and CDR2 FQNNGV. The CDR3, from cysteine to phenylalanine, totals 15 residues. The DNA shown is the part of the CDR3 that was read: 36 bases, in frame from base 1. The junction carries 13 bases between V and J, which are trimmed by 1 base and 4 bases respectively. For sequencing input, CVID and control samples contributed equivalent amounts of genomic DNA. For every sample, a 60 bp segment covering the rearranged TCRbeta CDR3 region was amplified and then sequenced. The immunoSEQ assay, a bias-corrected multiplex PCR with high-throughput sequencing, was employed for TCRbeta amplification. As for the authors' bioinformatics: Each unique nucleotide sequence was treated as a clone and annotated with V, D and J genes, copy number and frequency. Sequences were labeled productive if in frame, and non-productive if out of frame or containing stop codons. As previously described, Shannon's entropy was used to calculate clonality. The predicted amino acid sequences of productive clones were used to derive mean CDR3 Kyte-Doolittle hydropathy. Scaled V gene usage was hierarchically clustered using Manhattan distance and complete linkage with the R hclust function. Sharing of clones by CDR3 amino acid sequence was evaluated through resampling of 12 repertoires per group over 100 rounds. The repertoires were searched for some 70 published EBV-specific TCRbeta sequences and 245 published CMV-specific TCRbeta sequences. Analysis left out two CVID samples that produced under 10,000 sequences, so roughly 45 CVID repertoires remained. Held by TCRdb, this immuneACCESS table contains in-frame sequences only and omits some clones. Under half of the omission traces to an unresolved V gene where checked; the cause of the rest is unknown. V and J calls and clone size are those listed in that table; D and trimming were worked out from the DNA. In this sample, 52,000 or so clones appear, none counted once only. The ten largest account for around 0.82% of the sample.

This sample is part of a study of T cell clonality in common variable immunodeficiency (dated by TCRdb to between 2015 and 2017). Overall study outcomes, separate from this receptor: Although equal DNA input was used, an average of about 81,820 unique sequences per sample was obtained for controls, compared with roughly 33,000 for CVID samples. Reportedly, TCRbeta sequences from CVID had fewer deletions and N-nucleotide insertions, and highly modified clones with 13 or more V deletions were absent from CVID. Increased TCRbeta clonality was found in CVID subjects compared with healthy controls (t-test p = 0.018), with the increase being most characteristic of about a third of subjects. The authors noted that sequencing repertoires of T cell subpopulations would be needed to clarify what caused the increased clonality in CVID. Patient heterogeneity within the CVID cohort put limits on correlating repertoire features with clinical complications. CVID subjects shared fewer TCRbeta clones with each other than healthy controls did (p < 0.0001).

Most of the CVID patients and most of the healthy controls were of Caucasian heritage. Heparinized peripheral whole blood samples of roughly 5 to 8 ml were obtained from each donor. TCRbeta CDR3 repertoires were sequenced from genomic DNA of adults with common variable immune deficiency (CVID) and healthy adult controls. A total of some 22 healthy adult volunteers (approximately 12 female and approximately 10 male; age range 23 to 66 years, mean age around 35) were included in the control group. To isolate peripheral blood mononuclear cells, diluted blood was subjected to density centrifugation over Hypaque 1077 or Ficoll-Paque. Genomic DNA was obtained from unsorted mononuclear cells through either Qiagen column purification or a centrifugation-based method.

This clonotype was obtained from a person between 18 and 70 years old in good health. Sequenced: peripheral blood mononuclear cells. This chain is built from TRBV11-2 and TRBJ1-2, with TRBD1 as a weak D call on 6 bases. The DNA read from the CDR3 is TGTGCCAGCAGCTTAGTTGCGGGGGCAAGCTATGGC. Translated, it reads CASSLVAGASYG. The full CDR3 sequence reads CASSLVAGASYGYTF.